Following are 26 T cell receptor beta chains from one sample sequenced in a study of blood T cell repertoires in COVID-19. Repertoires were generated with immunoSEQ multiplex PCR, while TCRdb's copy carries only in-frame clones and drops some. The table has fewer than 700,000 clones, less than 90% seen once. The specimen was peripheral blood. The receptors shown here come from a woman in her forties or fifties with COVID-19, enrolled during active disease.

The chain has TRBV19 and TRBJ1-1; no reliable D call. The ends were cut back, 0 bases at V and 1 base at J, with 12 bases in the middle. This CDR3 spans 16 amino acids. The germline gives CDR1 LNHDA, CDR2 SQIVND (reference sequence). The CDR3 is CASSIDPRRGNTEAFF. In DNA, the CDR3 is TGTGCCAGTAGTATAGATCCCCGGCGGGGGAACACTGAAGCTTTCTTT. The entire variable domain, with the rest obtained from reference TRBV19 and TRBJ1-1, is as follows: DGGITQSPKYLFRKEGQNVTLSCEQNLNHDAMYWYRQDPGQGLRLIYYSQIVNDFQKGDIAEGYSVSREKKESFPLTVTSAQKNPTAFYLCASSIDPRRGNTEAFFGQGTRLTVV.

This clone was picked up one time. The chain has TRBV6-5 and TRBJ2-7, with 11 bases identical to TRBD2. After removal of 0 bases from V and 3 bases from J, the junction contained 4 bases not matched to a gene. CDR1 and CDR2 (germline): MNHEY, SVGAGI. The CDR3 is 16 residues long. The CDR3 loop is CASSYSSGLADYEQYF. The CDR3 coding sequence is TGTGCCAGCAGTTACTCCTCGGGACTAGCGGACTACGAGCAGTACTTC.

This clone is a singleton in its sample. This sequence joins TRBV18 and TRBJ1-6, with D possibly being TRBD1 (5 bases). Germline assignment: CDR1 KGHSH and CDR2 LQKENI. This CDR3 has 18 amino acids. Deletions cut 3 bases from V and 1 base from J, with 16 bases between. The CDR3 DNA follows: TGTGCCAGCTCACCCCTAAATCAGGGCCTATCCTATAATTCACCCCTCCACTTT. It translates to CASSPLNQGLSYNSPLHF.

V usage is TRBV30 and J usage is TRBJ1-3, with unresolved D. Germline CDR1 and CDR2: GTSNPN and SVGIG (reference sequence). The V end was cut by 7 bases, the J end by 4 bases, with 14 bases between. This CDR3 is 13 amino acids long. The CDR3 reads CASTREYGNTIYF. The CDR3 DNA reads as TGTGCCTCCACCCGGGAATACGGAAACACCATATATTTT. The full variable domain, with the rest looked up from reference TRBV30 and TRBJ1-3, is SQTIHQWPATLVQPVGSPLSLECTVEGTSNPNLYWYRQAAGRGLQLLFYSVGIGQISSEVPQNLSASRPQDRQFILSSKKLLLSDSGFYLCASTREYGNTIYFGEGSWLTVV.

This chain joins TRBV6-6 and TRBJ2-7; 7 bases map to TRBD1. The V and J ends lost 2 bases and 5 bases, in that order; junction bases with no gene match: 9. The CDR3 extends over 15 amino acids. Germline values: CDR1 MNHNY, CDR2 SVGAGI (reference sequence). Written as DNA, the CDR3 is TGTGCCAGCAGTTACCGGACAGGAAGGTCCGACGAGCAGTACTTC. Protein: CASSYRTGRSDEQYF.

V usage is TRBV27 and J usage is TRBJ1-2; maybe TRBD1 (6 bases). The V end lost 5 bases, the J end lost 6 bases, and 13 bases lay between the germline ends. CDR3 size: 13 residues. Germline CDR1 and CDR2: MNHEY and SMNVEV (reference sequence). The CDR3 nucleotides are TGTGCCAGCAGTCACGACAGGAAGGATGGCTACACCTTC. This codes for CASSHDRKDGYTF.

This clone was seen only once. V usage is TRBV11-2 and J usage is TRBJ2-2; possible D gene TRBD2, 5 bases. The CDR3 contains 15 residues. The V end lost 7 bases, the J end lost 4 bases, and 16 bases lay between the germline ends. Looked up from germline, CDR1 is SGHAT and CDR2 is FQNNGV. CDR3 sequence (DNA): TGTGCCAGCACCCCGCGGGCGGTAGTCACCGGGGAGCTGTTTTTT. Translation gives CASTPRAVVTGELFF.

A few counts support this clone. V and J are TRBV6-5 and TRBJ1-1, with a tentative D call TRBD1 (6 bases). Germline CDR1 reads MNHEY; CDR2 reads SVGAGI. The CDR3 is 15 amino acids. Trimming left V 5 bases short and J 2 bases short, with 15 bases between. In DNA form, the CDR3 reads TGTGCCAGCAGTCGGCCCGCGGGGGGCAACACTGAAGCTTTCTTT. Translating it yields CASSRPAGGNTEAFF.

The chain has TRBV3-1 (or the pseudogene TRBV3-2) and TRBJ2-7; D may be TRBD2 (6 bases). CDR1 is LGHDT and CDR2 is YNNKEL in the germline V gene (reference sequence). The CDR3 has 14 residues. V was cut by 5 bases and J by 2 bases, with 13 bases left in between. The CDR3 DNA sequence: TGTGCCAGCAGCAGGGCGGGGCCGCCCTACGAGCAGTACTTC. Translating it yields CASSRAGPPYEQYF.

The rearrangement joins TRBV6-1 to TRBJ1-4; D is perhaps TRBD1 (5 bases). The CDR3 contains 15 residues. Trimming cost V 2 bases and J 8 bases, with 15 bases left between them. In germline, CDR1 is MNHNS, CDR2 SASEGT. This CDR3 reads CASSESIGAGEKLFF. CDR3 DNA: TGTGCCAGCAGTGAATCGATTGGGGCCGGAGAAAAACTGTTTTTT.

The gene calls are TRBV2 and TRBJ2-2, with a weak D call TRBD2 (6 bases). V was cut by 8 bases and J by 4 bases, with 14 bases left in between. The CDR3 is 14 amino acids. Germline-derived CDR1 and CDR2 are SNHLY and FYNNEI. CDR3 bases: TGTGCCAGCCGATTGGTGGAGGGCACCGGGGAGCTGTTTTTT. This translates into CASRLVEGTGELFF.

This clone was recorded once. The chain employs TRBV5-6 and TRBJ2-1; 8 nucleotides agree with TRBD2. The germline V gene has CDR1 SGHDT and CDR2 YYEEEE. With V trimmed by 2 bases and J by 7 bases, 11 bases remained unmatched. The CDR3 consists of 16 residues. CDR3 DNA: TGTGCCAGCAGCTTCATCACGGGGGGGCCAGGTAATGAGCAGTTCTTC. As protein: CASSFITGGPGNEQFF.

This clone was observed a single time. The chain has TRBV3-1 (or the pseudogene TRBV3-2) and TRBJ2-1, with 7 nucleotides matching TRBD2. The V segment lost 3 bases and the J segment 5 bases; nucleotides outside the gene matches: 10. The CDR3 has 16 amino acids. Germline assignment: CDR1 LGHDT and CDR2 YNNKEL (reference sequence). The CDR3 here is CASSHPIAGLNNEQFF. The CDR3 bases are TGTGCCAGCAGCCATCCAATAGCGGGCCTTAACAATGAGCAGTTCTTC.

This rearrangement joins TRBV28 to TRBJ1-3, with D hard to call. Trimming stripped 10 bases from V and 0 bases from J, with 10 bases between. The CDR3 is 13 amino acids. Per the germline V gene, CDR1 is MDHEN and CDR2 is SYDVKM. The CDR3 sequence: CATRKSSGNTIYF. CDR3 DNA sequence: TGTGCCACGAGGAAGAGCTCTGGAAACACCATATATTTT.

This sequence joins TRBV19 and TRBJ2-7; D call uncertain. Trimming removed 2 bases from V and 0 bases from J, with 8 bases in between. The CDR3 covers 14 residues. Looked up from germline, CDR1 is LNHDA and CDR2 is SQIVND (reference sequence). The CDR3 DNA reads as TGTGCCAGTAGTATATGGGCATCCTCCTACGAGCAGTACTTC. It translates to CASSIWASSYEQYF.

The chain employs TRBV19 and TRBJ1-5; D call uncertain. Germline V CDR1 and CDR2: LNHDA, SQIVND (reference sequence). The V and J ends lost 3 bases and 3 bases respectively, with 12 bases between them. CDR3 length equals 15 residues. The CDR3 DNA is TGTGCCAGTAGTATCGGCTCCCGGGACAATCAGCCCCAGCATTTT. The encoded protein is CASSIGSRDNQPQHF.

This chain connects TRBV30 to TRBJ2-1, with 10 bases fitting TRBD2. This CDR3 is 15 amino acids long. The V and J ends lost 3 bases and 4 bases, in that order; junction bases with no gene match: 6. From germline, CDR1 is GTSNPN and CDR2 SVGIG (reference sequence). DNA for the CDR3: TGTGCCTGGAGCGTTCTACTAGCGGGGTACAATGAGCAGTTCTTC. Translation: CAWSVLLAGYNEQFF.

V usage is TRBV4-2 and J usage is TRBJ1-2; 7 bases are shared with TRBD1. This CDR3 spans 16 amino acids. Germline values: CDR1 LGHNA, CDR2 YNFKEQ. Trimming at V came to 1 base and at J to 2 bases, leaving 7 bases not matched to a gene. CDR3 DNA sequence: TGTGCCAGCAGCCAAGTTGCGGGACAGACCAACTATGGCTACACCTTC. It is translated as CASSQVAGQTNYGYTF.

This clone is a singleton in its sample. The V gene is TRBV6-5, the J gene TRBJ1-2; maybe TRBD1 (5 bases). V was pared by 2 bases and J by 4 bases, with 17 bases between. Germline values: CDR1 MNHEY, CDR2 SVGAGI. The CDR3 contains 16 residues. CDR3 sequence: CASSYGQGRGRYGYTF. The CDR3 nucleotides read TGTGCCAGCAGTTACGGTCAGGGTCGAGGTCGCTATGGCTACACCTTC.

This clone was detected a few times. This chain uses TRBV28 with TRBJ1-2; the D is unclear. Per the germline V gene, CDR1 is MDHEN and CDR2 is SYDVKM. The CDR3 runs 10 residues. Trimming stripped 8 bases from V and 8 bases from J, with 9 bases between. The CDR3 nucleotides are TGTGCCAGCCGCCGAGGGGGCTACACCTTC. Protein: CASRRGGYTF.

The rearrangement joins TRBV7-3 to TRBJ2-2, with D perhaps matching TRBD1 (5 bases). CDR1 and CDR2 (germline): SGHTA, FQGTGA. There are 14 residues in the CDR3. The V gene lost 1 base and the J gene lost 7 bases, with 10 bases spanning the gap. The DNA of the CDR3 is TGTGCCAGCAGCTTAAGTGGGGCGATCGGGGAGCTGTTTTTT. This translates into CASSLSGAIGELFF.

This clone was recorded once. The identical CDR3 is also encoded by other nucleotide sequences in the sample. This rearrangement joins TRBV2 to TRBJ2-5, with D possibly matching TRBD1 (5 bases). The CDR3 runs to 13 residues. V was shortened by 3 bases and J by 5 bases, with 10 bases between the two germline ends. Germline V gene data show CDR1 as SNHLY and CDR2 as FYNNEI. The CDR3 DNA reads as TGTGCCAGCAGTGAGGGCAGGGTTGAGACCCAGTACTTC. Its translation is CASSEGRVETQYF.

The J gene is TRBJ1-2, the V gene TRBV30, with 7 bases that match TRBD1. The germline V gene encodes CDR1 GTSNPN and CDR2 SVGIG (reference sequence). The CDR3 is made up of 13 amino acids. The ends lost 3 bases at V and 4 bases at J; junction bases unmatched: 5. CDR3 loop: CAWSGQASYGYTF. The CDR3 DNA reads as TGTGCCTGGAGCGGACAGGCCTCCTATGGCTACACCTTC.

This clone has a single count. This sequence joins TRBV27 and TRBJ1-1; 7 bases are a match to TRBD1. The CDR3 is made up of 18 amino acids. With 6 bases clipped from V and 0 bases from J, the junction kept 16 bases outside the gene matches. The germline gives CDR1 MNHEY, CDR2 SMNVEV (reference sequence). The CDR3 nucleotides are TGTGCCAGCAGACATATACGACCCCCGGGACAGATGAACACTGAAGCTTTCTTT. Translated: CASRHIRPPGQMNTEAFF.

This chain joins TRBV2 and TRBJ2-7, with D tentatively TRBD2 (6 bases). Trimming pared 8 bases from V and 9 bases from J, leaving 20 bases between. The CDR3 contains 13 residues. Germline assignment: CDR1 SNHLY and CDR2 FYNNEI. Written as DNA, the CDR3 is TGTGCCAGCGGCGGGGCACTCCCCATACGGCAGTACTTC. Translating gives CASGGALPIRQYF.

The V gene is TRBV9, the J gene TRBJ1-6, with D perhaps TRBD1 (6 bases). V lost 0 bases to trimming and J lost 10 bases, with 11 bases between them. Per the germline V gene, CDR1 is SGDLS and CDR2 is YYNGEE. This CDR3 spans 14 amino acids. The CDR3 sequence is CASSVGGGYSPLHF. CDR3 DNA sequence: TGTGCCAGCAGCGTAGGAGGGGGTTACTCACCCCTCCACTTT.